This passage covers 6 T cell receptor beta chains from one sample sequenced in a study of CD8 T cells in Susac syndrome. Reverse transcription of roughly 0.5 to 1 ug RNA was carried out with random hexamers. TCRdb re-derived calls from the immunoSEQ multiplex PCR reads in MiXCR, one entry per CDR3 protein. The table shows roughly 86,000 distinct CDR3 sequences, with about 96% occurring only once. The sample was CD8+ T cells from PBMCs. Every receptor here comes from a human donor with Susac syndrome.

This rearrangement joins TRBV20-1 to TRBJ2-1, with a possible D match to TRBD1 (6 bases). Germline assignment: CDR1 DFQATT and CDR2 SNEGSKA (reference sequence). The CDR3 is made up of 15 amino acids. Trimming took off 5 bases at V and 5 bases at J, with 19 bases between the two ends. CDR3 residues: CSAPRTAAGNNEQFF. CDR3 DNA: TGCAGTGCTCCGCGGACAGCTGCGGGTAACAATGAGCAGTTCTTC.

The sample holds one count of this clonotype. The V call is TRBV30, the J call TRBJ1-2; tentative D call: TRBD1 (5 bases). The V gene lost 0 bases and the J gene lost 5 bases, with 16 bases spanning the gap. CDR1 is GTSNPN, CDR2 SVGIG, per germline (reference sequence). The CDR3 sequence is 15 residues long. The CDR3 DNA follows: TGTGCCTGGAGTGTACCCGGCAGGGCGAGTTATGGCTACACCTTC. This encodes CAWSVPGRASYGYTF.

V gene TRBV29-1 combines with J gene TRBJ1-1, with D tentatively TRBD1 (5 bases). V shed 6 bases and J shed 1 base, with 15 bases lying between them. CDR1 is SQVTM and CDR2 is ANQGSEA in the germline V gene. This CDR3 comprises 14 residues. Here the CDR3 DNA reads TGCAGCGTGGCACCCGCAGGGTCGAACACTGAAGCTTTCTTT. This encodes CSVAPAGSNTEAFF.

The chain is built from TRBV6-1 and TRBJ1-2; maybe TRBD1 (5 bases). Germline CDR1 and CDR2: MNHNS and SASEGT. The CDR3 covers 16 residues. V was trimmed by 6 bases and J by 0 bases, leaving 17 bases between them. The CDR3 sequence is CASRAQTAISNYGYTF. CDR3 DNA: TGTGCCAGCAGGGCGCAGACAGCGATCTCTAACTATGGCTACACCTTC.

V gene TRBV19 combines with J gene TRBJ2-5; D not certain. V shed 4 bases and J shed 5 bases, with 8 bases lying between them. The CDR3 extends over 12 amino acids. Germline-derived CDR1 and CDR2 are LNHDA and SQIVND (reference sequence). CDR3 residues: CASSRARETQYF. The CDR3 bases are TGTGCCAGTAGTAGAGCGCGGGAGACCCAGTACTTC.

J is TRBJ1-3 and V is TRBV20-1, with unresolved D. The V and J ends lost 6 bases and 6 bases respectively, with 15 bases between them. The CDR3 contains 13 residues. The germline gives CDR1 DFQATT, CDR2 SNEGSKA (reference sequence). CDR3: CSAWVLTENTIYF. CDR3 bases: TGCAGTGCGTGGGTCCTGACGGAAAACACCATATATTTT.